This T cell receptor beta chain was profiled in a study of cytomegalovirus exposure and HLA in healthy donors (dated by TCRdb to about 2017). Broadly, across the study: An earlier analysis of roughly 610 of the donors reported approximately 300 Gb of sequence data and around 120 million unique TCR beta sequences obtained from about 179 million T cells. About 330 gigabases of sequencing data and around 90 million unique TCR sequences made up an early release that covered 500 to 700 HLA-typed donors. The genetic ancestry cluster associated with self-reported Caucasian donors included over 65% of the roughly 400 genotyped donors. The study aimed to test whether signatures of past pathogen exposure could be identified by cataloging public T cell receptors. The study used immunosequencing to profile the T cell repertoires of approximately 640 subjects and linked those repertoires to cytomegalovirus serostatus. In addition to the first cohort of about 650 subjects, a separate validation cohort of 120 different subjects was used. High-throughput TCR immunosequencing, statistical association of individual TCRs with disease status, and machine learning were combined to predict cytomegalovirus infection status. To study patterns of TCR occurrence, a later analysis re-analyzed previously published TCR beta repertoires from several hundred donors and added high-resolution HLA genotyping. Rather than using new phenotypic data, the later analysis identified candidate immune exposures from TCR beta sequences and from how often those sequences occurred across donors. An earlier analysis of around 580 of the donors used high-throughput TCR beta sequencing to judge whether each TCR beta V gene segment behaved as functional or pseudogenic. Alongside the repertoire data, information on donor age, sex, ethnicity and CMV serostatus was compiled. A later genetic analysis took genome-wide SNP genotypes for about three fifths of the 666 donors and used that subset as a discovery cohort. Every discovery cohort repertoire had been produced on one sequencing platform. Both class I and class II loci were covered by HLA typing, at four-digit resolution. Typing coverage differed by locus: A, B, C, DRB1 and DQB1 were typed in about 620-640 donors, DQA1 in approximately 520, DPA1 in roughly 590, and DPB1 in about 450. Because of strong linkage in the cohort, roughly 5 DR-DQ haplotypes were treated as single units for association and clustering. Among 300 to 500 genotyped donors of the cohort, an average of around 250,000 unique TCR beta nucleotide sequences was sequenced per donor, of which about 18% were non-productive. What the work shows at the level of the full study, not this receptor alone: A later analysis found that most CMV-associated TCR beta chains appeared HLA-restricted, with HLA associations seemingly driven largely by CMV exposure. Because counts were too low, about 17 rarely observed V segments, including chromosome 9 orphons, were excluded from the earlier analysis of several hundred of the donors. Because some donors lacked HLA typing at each locus, the association tests relied only on the typed subset. A later genetic analysis reported fewer N-insertions in productive TCRs among donors in an Asian-associated ancestry cluster than the roughly 720-donor mean. For the cohort, immune exposure information was limited to CMV serostatus. In an earlier analysis of 587 of the donors, most TCR beta V segments were observed in productive rearrangements about 90% or about 30% of the time, broadly matching IMGT annotations. A later genetic analysis associated a missense DCLRE1C variant with V-gene and J-gene trimming of TCR beta chains, and an independent cohort replicated the association. Correlated functional status among segregating V segments might be attributable to linkage disequilibrium, but an unknown experimental factor could not be ruled out. A further reported finding was that TCR beta sequences accurately predicted the HLA-A and HLA-B alleles for most subjects in the first cohort. In a later analysis, 16,951 TCR beta sequences were associated with specific HLA alleles at a false discovery rate of 0.05. In a later analysis, TCR association rates were found to vary across HLA loci, with the most associated TCRs seen for DRB1 alleles and the fewest for HLA-C alleles. A later analysis found that HLA-associated TCR beta chains were more clonally expanded and had lower generation probabilities than equally common non-associated chains. A few of the identified cytomegalovirus-associated TCR beta chains were confirmed in vitro to be specific for cytomegalovirus antigens. A group of highly shared sequence variants was considered likely to be a technical artifact of the sequencing pipeline. Some IMGT-functional V segments, including TRBV6-2 and TRBV6-3, could not be told apart with the 87-base-pair reads, so those segments were excluded. This cohort had only TCR beta chains sequenced, and the lack of alpha or paired-chain data limited which features could be detected. The presence/absence analyses assumed that sequencing depth was roughly uniform across donors, and that assumption may not be true. According to the authors, the approach could potentially be generalized to other disease states and immunological phenotypes. In the study, approximately 160 TCR beta chains were listed as associated with cytomegalovirus. In both the original and validation cohorts, the classifier was reported to diagnose cytomegalovirus status with high specificity and sensitivity. Most TCR sequences were observed very rarely across donors, whereas some public TCRs were present in many individuals. When HLA alleles, especially DR and DQ, strongly co-occurred, attributing TCR associations to individual alleles was difficult. Several of the top co-occurrence clusters appeared to be linked to parvovirus B19, influenza, CMV and Epstein-Barr virus, according to a later analysis.

Details on this clone: Its cognate antigen has yet to be identified. One base away there is no much larger clone; base qualities are not given.

The CDR3 spans 15 residues, from the cysteine through the phenylalanine. Just the 45-base CDR3 DNA is kept, in frame starting at base 1. CDR1 GTSNPN and CDR2 SVGIG were looked up in the germline V gene (reference sequence). V sheds 4 bases and J sheds 6 bases, leaving 22 bases between their ends. The cohort comprised 666 healthy bone marrow donors. Cohort members were all nominally healthy when sampled, although unrecorded immune exposures were likely present. Of the roughly 620 cohort members, 250 to 300 had positive CMV serostatus and about 360 had negative CMV serostatus, and CMV serostatus was not recorded for the donor. Every donor gave a peripheral blood sample, and the peripheral blood mononuclear cells from that sample were used for TCR beta sequencing. Genomic DNA extraction from the blood cell samples was performed with the Qiagen DNeasy Blood Extraction Kit. The library was built by means of the immunoSEQ multiplex PCR assay. The multiplex PCR relied on a mix of 60 forward primers for TCR Vbeta segments and 13 reverse primers for TCR Jbeta segments. The CDR3 region of rearranged TCR beta genes was amplified from genomic DNA with a multiplex PCR assay. Amplified TCR beta libraries were sequenced as 87-base-pair reads on the Illumina HiSeq System. Per the authors' processing: A later analysis counted 75 million to 100 million unique TCR beta chains across the 666 repertoires, and some 12 million of these chains were shared by at least two donors. Raw reads were error-corrected and collapsed into unique sequences by a nearest-neighbor algorithm in which closely related sequences were merged to remove PCR and sequencing errors. Alignment of CDR3 sequences to IMGT reference sequences was used to assign V, D and J gene segments. Each retained sequence needed at least a six-nucleotide match to both a V gene segment and a J gene segment. Rearrangements were classified as productive when the CDR3 lacked stop codons and remained in frame with V and J, and all other rearrangements were classified as non-productive. Following IMGT convention, CDR3 was defined as the stretch from the second conserved V-encoded cysteine to the conserved J-encoded phenylalanine. Sequences without an unambiguous match to a single V gene segment were excluded from the earlier analysis of almost 600 of the donors. An earlier analysis of 587 of the donors classified V segments as functional when productive rearrangements were above 56.7% and as segregating when the standard deviation between donors was above 5%. A statistical classification framework was built for diagnosing cytomegalovirus status from the catalog of TCR beta chain sequences. In a later analysis, TCR nucleotide sequences were compared against IMGT/GENE-DB human TR gene sequences so that V and J genes could be assigned. The TCRdist pipeline was used in a later analysis to assign CDR3 sequences and most-parsimonious VDJ recombination scenarios. In a later analysis, each TCR beta chain was defined by its CDR3 amino acid sequence together with its V-gene family, and reads lacking a unique V-gene family were excluded. A later analysis removed roughly 590 highly shared, low-generation-probability nucleotide sequences to deal with suspected cross-contamination and a sequencing artifact. In a later analysis, a clonal expansion index for each public chain was calculated from normalized within-repertoire ranks of inferred template counts. Generation probabilities in a later analysis came from a VDJ recombination model fitted to out-of-frame rearrangements, and those results were checked against IGoR. Hypergeometric tests were used in a later analysis to score TCR-TCR, TCR-HLA and TCR-CMV co-occurrence, with a repertoire-size bias correction applied to the TCR pairs. False discovery rates were estimated in a later analysis by permuting HLA or CMV assignments 20 times. In a later analysis, co-occurring TCRs were grouped using DBSCAN, and TCRdist sequence similarity was added for clustering within HLA-allele-positive subsets. Repertoires with fewer than 30,000 or more than 120,000 public chains, plus five repertoires with anomalous nucleotide sharing, were excluded from co-occurrence clustering. Not all clones reach the TCRdb copy of this immuneACCESS table, which keeps in-frame sequences only. Checked studies attribute under half of the gap to unresolved V genes and leave the rest unexplained. V and J calls and clone size follow that table, whereas D and trimming were derived from the DNA. Counted in this sample were about 120,000 clones; around 77% of them appeared once. The ten largest clones take up around 3.5% of the sample.

This TCR came from a human donor in good health. The rearranged segments are TRBV30 and TRBJ2-7, with a weak D call of TRBD2 (6 bases match). Sequenced material: PBMCs. The DNA is TGTGCCTGGACCCCCGGATCGGGAACTAGCATCGAGCAGTACTTC. The encoded protein is CAWTPGSGTSIEQYF.